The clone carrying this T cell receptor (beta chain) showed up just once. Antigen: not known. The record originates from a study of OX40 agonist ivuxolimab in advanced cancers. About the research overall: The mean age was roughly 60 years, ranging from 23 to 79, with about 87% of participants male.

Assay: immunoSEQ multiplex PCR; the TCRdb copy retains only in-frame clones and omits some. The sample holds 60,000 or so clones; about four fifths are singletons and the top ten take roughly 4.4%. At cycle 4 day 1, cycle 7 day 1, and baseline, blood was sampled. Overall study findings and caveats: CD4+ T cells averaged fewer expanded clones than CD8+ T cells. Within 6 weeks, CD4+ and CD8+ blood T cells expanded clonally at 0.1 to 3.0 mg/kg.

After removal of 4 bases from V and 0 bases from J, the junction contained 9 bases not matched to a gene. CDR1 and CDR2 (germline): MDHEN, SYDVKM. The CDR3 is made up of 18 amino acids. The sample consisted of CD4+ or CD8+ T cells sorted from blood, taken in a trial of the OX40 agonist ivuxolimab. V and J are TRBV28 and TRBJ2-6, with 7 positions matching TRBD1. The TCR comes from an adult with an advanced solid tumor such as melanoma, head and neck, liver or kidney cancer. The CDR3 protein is CASSSPGQHYSGANVLTF. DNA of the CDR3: TGTGCCAGCAGTTCCCCGGGACAGCATTACTCTGGGGCCAACGTCCTGACTTTC.